Below, one TCR beta chain is given with its context. Time point: persistent/refractory GD, antithyroid drugs over 5 years with positive TRAb. Isolated PBMC RNA provided the starting material for the TCR library. Peripheral blood, around 9 milliliters per patient, was collected in EDTA tubes. The data are from a study of regulatory T cells in long-lasting Graves disease. Whole-study context: Treatment with antithyroid drugs for over 5 years, together with positive TSH receptor antibodies, meant persistent Graves' disease.

This CDR3 region has 15 residues. CDR1 LGHNA and CDR2 YNFKEQ come from the germline V gene. V was trimmed by 3 bases and J by 2 bases, leaving 13 bases between them. In building TCR beta libraries, iRepertoire HTBI primers were used together with Arm-PCR of CDR3 regions. MiXCR was run by TCRdb on the multiplex PCR reads, yielding one entry per CDR3 protein. The profile shows about 660,000 distinct CDR3 sequences, about 32% of them singletons. The sample consisted of peripheral blood mononuclear cells (PBMCs), taken when the disease was refractory, from a patient treated with antithyroid drugs. V usage is TRBV4-2 and J usage is TRBJ1-2, with D possibly TRBD1 on 5 matching bases. The TCR sequence derives from a female donor with Graves disease. CDR3 sequence (DNA): TGTGCCAGCAGCCACAACACAGAGGGGAACTATGGCTACACCTTC. Translation gives CASSHNTEGNYGYTF.